This T cell receptor (beta chain) comes out of a study of shared clonotypes between healthy human individuals. Background on the study: A donor's plate count was three for CD4 naive and three for CD4 memory; CD8 naive had two and CD8 memory one. Overall study results and limits: Shared clonotypes across all four donors exceeded non-shared ones in generation probability.

Remarks on this clone: Its antigen is still unknown.

The method was immunoSEQ multiplex PCR; TCRdb's version includes in-frame clones alone and lacks a portion of them. The sample has some 1,900,000 clones; roughly 94% are singletons. Naive CD8 cells, CD45RO-negative and positively selected for CCR7, excluded terminally differentiated effector memory CD45RA+ cells. V lost 1 base, J lost 1 base, and 7 bases lay in between. The CDR3 consists of 14 residues. CDR1 is MNHEY, CDR2 SMNVEV, per germline (reference sequence). This clonotype originated in a young man in good health. The sample consisted of naive CD8+ T cells sorted from blood. The V call is TRBV27, the J call TRBJ1-1; D unresolved. CDR3 sequence reads: CASSLLWGNTEAFF. The DNA of the CDR3 is TGTGCCAGCAGTTTATTGTGGGGGAACACTGAAGCTTTCTTT.